This TCR beta chain was retrieved from a study of cytomegalovirus exposure and HLA in healthy donors. PCR amplification relied on 60 Vbeta primers (plus 13 Jbeta primers). Clones were sequenced by immunoSEQ multiplex PCR, and TCRdb holds only the in-frame ones, with some missing. The sample lists some 120,000 clones; approximately 80% were seen once. This clone was picked up one time. The length of the CDR3 is 16 residues. The germline V gene has CDR1 PRHDT and CDR2 FYEKMQ (reference sequence). The J segment lost 3 bases and the V segment lost 3 bases, leaving 3 bases of the junction unmatched. Specimen: PBMCs. The chain is built from TRBV13 and TRBJ2-2, with 11 bases identical to TRBD2. This sequence originates from a woman aged 18-30 years in good health and CMV-seropositive. CDR3 in amino acids: CASSLVLAGDTGELFF. The CDR3 DNA reads TGTGCCAGCAGCTTGGTACTAGCGGGGGACACCGGGGAGCTGTTTTTT.